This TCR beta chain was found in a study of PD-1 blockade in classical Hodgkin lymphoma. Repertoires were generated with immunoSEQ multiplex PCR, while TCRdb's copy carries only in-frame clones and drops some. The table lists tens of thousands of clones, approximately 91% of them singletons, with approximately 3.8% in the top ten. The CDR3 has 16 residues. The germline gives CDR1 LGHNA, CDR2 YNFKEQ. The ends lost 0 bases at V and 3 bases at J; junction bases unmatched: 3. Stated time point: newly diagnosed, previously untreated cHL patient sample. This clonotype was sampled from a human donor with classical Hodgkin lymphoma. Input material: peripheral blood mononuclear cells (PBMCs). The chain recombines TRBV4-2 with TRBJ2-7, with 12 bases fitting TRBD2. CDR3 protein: CASSQDRTSGIYEQYF. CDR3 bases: TGTGCCAGCAGCCAAGATAGGACTAGCGGGATCTACGAGCAGTACTTC.